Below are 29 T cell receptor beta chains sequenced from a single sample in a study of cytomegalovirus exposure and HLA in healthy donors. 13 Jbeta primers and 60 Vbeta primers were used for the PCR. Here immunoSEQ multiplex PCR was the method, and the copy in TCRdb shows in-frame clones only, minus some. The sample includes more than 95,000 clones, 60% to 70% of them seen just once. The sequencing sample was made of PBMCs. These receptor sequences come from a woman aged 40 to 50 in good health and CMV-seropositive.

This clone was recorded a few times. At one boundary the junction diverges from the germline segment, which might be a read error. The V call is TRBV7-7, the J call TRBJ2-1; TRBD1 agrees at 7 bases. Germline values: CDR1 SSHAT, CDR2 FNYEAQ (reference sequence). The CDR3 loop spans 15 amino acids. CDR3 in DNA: TGTGCTAGCAGCCCCAGGGGGTTGAACTACAATGAGCAGTTCTTC. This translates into CASSPRGLNYNEQFF.

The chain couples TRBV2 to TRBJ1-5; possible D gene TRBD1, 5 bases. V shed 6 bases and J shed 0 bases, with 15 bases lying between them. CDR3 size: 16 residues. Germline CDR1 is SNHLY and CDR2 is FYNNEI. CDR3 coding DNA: TGTGCCAGCAGCGGCTTCAGGGTGGGTAGCAATCAGCCCCAGCATTTT. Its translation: CASSGFRVGSNQPQHF.

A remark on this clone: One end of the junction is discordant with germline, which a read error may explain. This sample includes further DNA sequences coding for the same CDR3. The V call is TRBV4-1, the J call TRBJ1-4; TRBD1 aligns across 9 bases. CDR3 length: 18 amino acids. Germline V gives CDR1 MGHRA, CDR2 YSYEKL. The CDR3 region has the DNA TGCGCCAGCAGCCAAGCCGGGACAGGGCTTTGGGCTAATGAAAAGCTGTTTTTT. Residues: CASSQAGTGLWANEKLFF.

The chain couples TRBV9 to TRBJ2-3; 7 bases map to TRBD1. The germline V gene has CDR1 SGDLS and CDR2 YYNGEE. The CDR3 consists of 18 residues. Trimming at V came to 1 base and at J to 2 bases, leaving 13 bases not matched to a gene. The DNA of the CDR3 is TGTGCCAGCAGCGTATTGCCGACAGGGATCCGAGACACAGATACGCAGTATTTT. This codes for CASSVLPTGIRDTDTQYF.

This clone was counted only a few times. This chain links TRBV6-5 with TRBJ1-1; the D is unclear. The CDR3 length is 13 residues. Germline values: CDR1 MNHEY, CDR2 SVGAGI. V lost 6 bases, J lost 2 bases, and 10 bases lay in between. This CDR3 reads CASSPRTNTEAFF. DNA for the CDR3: TGTGCCAGCAGCCCCCGAACTAACACTGAAGCTTTCTTT.

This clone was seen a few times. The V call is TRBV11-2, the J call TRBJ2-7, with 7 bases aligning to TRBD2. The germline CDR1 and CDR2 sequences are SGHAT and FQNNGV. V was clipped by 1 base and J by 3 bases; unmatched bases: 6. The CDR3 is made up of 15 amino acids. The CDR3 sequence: CASSLGLAEGYEQYF. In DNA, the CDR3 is TGTGCCAGCAGCTTAGGCCTAGCGGAGGGCTACGAGCAGTACTTC.

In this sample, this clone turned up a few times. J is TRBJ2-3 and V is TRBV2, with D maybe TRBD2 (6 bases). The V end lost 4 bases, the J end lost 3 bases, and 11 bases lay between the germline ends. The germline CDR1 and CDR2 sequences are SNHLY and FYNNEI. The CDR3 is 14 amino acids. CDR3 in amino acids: CASSVGRLTDTQYF. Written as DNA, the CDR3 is TGTGCCAGCAGTGTTGGGAGGTTGACAGATACGCAGTATTTT.

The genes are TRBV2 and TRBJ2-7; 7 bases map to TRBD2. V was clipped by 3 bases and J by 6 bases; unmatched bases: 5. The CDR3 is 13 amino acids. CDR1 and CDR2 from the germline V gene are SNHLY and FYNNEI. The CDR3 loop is CASSEGLCLEQYF. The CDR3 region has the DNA TGTGCCAGCAGTGAGGGACTATGCCTCGAGCAGTACTTC.

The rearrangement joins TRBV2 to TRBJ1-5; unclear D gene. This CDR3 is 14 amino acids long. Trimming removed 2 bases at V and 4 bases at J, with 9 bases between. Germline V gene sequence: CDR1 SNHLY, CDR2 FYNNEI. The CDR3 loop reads CASSELSVNQPQHF. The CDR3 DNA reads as TGTGCCAGCAGTGAATTGTCAGTTAATCAGCCCCAGCATTTT.

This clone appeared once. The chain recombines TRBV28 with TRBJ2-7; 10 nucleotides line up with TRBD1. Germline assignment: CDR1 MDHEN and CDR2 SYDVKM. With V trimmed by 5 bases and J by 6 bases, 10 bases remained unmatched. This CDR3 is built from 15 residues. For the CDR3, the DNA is TGTGCCAGCAGTGTAACCGGGACAGGGGTTGGCGAGCAGTACTTC. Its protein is CASSVTGTGVGEQYF. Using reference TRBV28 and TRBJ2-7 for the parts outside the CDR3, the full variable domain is DVKVTQSSRYLVKRTGEKVFLECVQDMDHENMFWYRQDPGLGLRLIYFSYDVKMKEKGDIPEGYSVSREKKERFSLILESASTNQTSMYLCASSVTGTGVGEQYFGPGTRLTVT.

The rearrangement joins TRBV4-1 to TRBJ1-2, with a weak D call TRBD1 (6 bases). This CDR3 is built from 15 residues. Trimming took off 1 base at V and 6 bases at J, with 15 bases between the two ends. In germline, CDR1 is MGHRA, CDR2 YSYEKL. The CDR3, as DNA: TGCGCCAGCAGCCAAGGTATTACAGGGCTAGATGGCTACACCTTC. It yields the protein CASSQGITGLDGYTF.

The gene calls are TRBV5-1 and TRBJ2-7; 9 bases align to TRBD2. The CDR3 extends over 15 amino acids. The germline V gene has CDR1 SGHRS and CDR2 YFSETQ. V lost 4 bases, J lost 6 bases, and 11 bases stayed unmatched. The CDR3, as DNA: TGCGCCAGCAGCCCGCGACCTGGACTAGCGCCCGAGCAGTACTTC. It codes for CASSPRPGLAPEQYF.

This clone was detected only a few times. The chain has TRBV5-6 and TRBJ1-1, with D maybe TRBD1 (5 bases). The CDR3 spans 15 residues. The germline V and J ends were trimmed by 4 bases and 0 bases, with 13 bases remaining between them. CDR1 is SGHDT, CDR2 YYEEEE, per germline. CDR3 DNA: TGTGCCAGCAGCCCGGGTCAGGGAATGAACACTGAAGCTTTCTTT. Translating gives CASSPGQGMNTEAFF. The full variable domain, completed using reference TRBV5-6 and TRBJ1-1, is DAGVTQSPTHLIKTRGQQVTLRCSPKSGHDTVSWYQQALGQGPQFIFQYYEEEERQRGNFPDRFSGHQFPNYSSELNVNALLLGDSALYLCASSPGQGMNTEAFFGQGTRLTVV.

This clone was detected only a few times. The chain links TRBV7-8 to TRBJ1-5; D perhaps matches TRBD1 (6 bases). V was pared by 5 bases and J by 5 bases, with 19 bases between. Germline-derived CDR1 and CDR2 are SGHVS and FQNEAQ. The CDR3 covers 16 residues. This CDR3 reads CASSRGGSGSDQPQHF. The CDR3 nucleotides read TGTGCCAGCAGCCGAGGGGGTAGCGGGTCCGATCAGCCCCAGCATTTT.

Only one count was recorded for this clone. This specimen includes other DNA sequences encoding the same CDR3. The CDR3 nucleotides are TGTGCCAGCAGTGGCGGAGGCGGGAATGAAAAACTGTTTTTT. It yields the protein CASSGGGGNEKLFF. The chain combines TRBV25-1 with TRBJ1-4; no firm D call. Trimming cost V 4 bases and J 5 bases, with 11 bases left between them. Germline assignment: CDR1 MGHDK and CDR2 SYGVNS. CDR3 length equals 14 residues.

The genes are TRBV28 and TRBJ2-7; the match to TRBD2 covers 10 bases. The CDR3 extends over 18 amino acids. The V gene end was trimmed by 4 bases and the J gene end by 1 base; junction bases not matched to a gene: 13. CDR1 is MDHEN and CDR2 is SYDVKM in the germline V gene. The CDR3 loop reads CASSYREGLAGVSYEQYF. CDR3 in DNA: TGTGCCAGCAGTTACCGGGAGGGGCTAGCGGGAGTTTCCTACGAGCAGTACTTC.

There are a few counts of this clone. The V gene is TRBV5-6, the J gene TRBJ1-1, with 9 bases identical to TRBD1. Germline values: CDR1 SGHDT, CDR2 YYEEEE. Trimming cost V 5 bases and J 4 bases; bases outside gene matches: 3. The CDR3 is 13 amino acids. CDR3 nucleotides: TGTGCCAGCAGGAAACAGGGGGCCACTGAAGCTTTCTTT. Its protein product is CASRKQGATEAFF.

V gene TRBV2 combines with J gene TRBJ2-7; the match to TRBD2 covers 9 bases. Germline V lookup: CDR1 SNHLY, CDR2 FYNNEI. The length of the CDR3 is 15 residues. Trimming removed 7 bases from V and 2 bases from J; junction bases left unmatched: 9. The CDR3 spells CASITVAGVAYEQYF. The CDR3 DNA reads TGTGCCAGCATTACGGTAGCGGGGGTCGCCTACGAGCAGTACTTC.

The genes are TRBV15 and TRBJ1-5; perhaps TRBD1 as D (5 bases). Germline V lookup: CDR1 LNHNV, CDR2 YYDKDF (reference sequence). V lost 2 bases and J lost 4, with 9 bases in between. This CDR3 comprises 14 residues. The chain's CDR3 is CATSRQGGNQPQHF. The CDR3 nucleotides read TGTGCCACCAGCAGACAGGGTGGAAATCAGCCCCAGCATTTT.

CDR3 coding DNA: TGTGCCAGCAGTGAGGACAGGAACACTGAAGCTTTCTTT. It is translated as CASSEDRNTEAFF. This chain connects TRBV2 to TRBJ1-1, with D tentatively TRBD1 (6 bases). V gave up 3 bases and J gave up 1 base, with 6 bases separating them. Germline V gene data show CDR1 as SNHLY and CDR2 as FYNNEI. The CDR3 runs 13 residues. Based on the CDR3 plus reference TRBV2 and TRBJ1-1, the full variable domain is EPEVTQTPSHQVTQMGQEVILRCVPISNHLYFYWYRQILGQKVEFLVSFYNNEISEKSEIFDDQFSVERPDGSNFTLKIRSTKLEDSAMYFCASSEDRNTEAFFGQGTRLTVV.

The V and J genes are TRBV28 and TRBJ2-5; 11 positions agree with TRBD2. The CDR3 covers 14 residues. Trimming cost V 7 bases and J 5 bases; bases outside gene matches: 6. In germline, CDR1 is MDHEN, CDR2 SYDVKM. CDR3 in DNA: TGTGCCAGCAAGGTAGCGGGAGGGCCTGAGACCCAGTACTTC. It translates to CASKVAGGPETQYF.

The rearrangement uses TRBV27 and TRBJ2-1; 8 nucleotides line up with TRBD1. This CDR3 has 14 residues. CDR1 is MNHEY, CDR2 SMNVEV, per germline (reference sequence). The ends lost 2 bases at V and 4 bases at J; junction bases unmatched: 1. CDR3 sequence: CASSLGTGYNEQFF. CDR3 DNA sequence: TGTGCCAGCAGTTTAGGGACAGGTTACAATGAGCAGTTCTTC.

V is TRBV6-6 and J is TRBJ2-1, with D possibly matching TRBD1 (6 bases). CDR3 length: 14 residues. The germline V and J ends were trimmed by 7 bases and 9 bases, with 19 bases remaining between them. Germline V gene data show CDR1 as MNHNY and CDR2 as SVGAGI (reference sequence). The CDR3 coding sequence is TGTGCCAGCACCCGGGCGACAGGTCTCAGTGAGCAGTTCTTC. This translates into CASTRATGLSEQFF.

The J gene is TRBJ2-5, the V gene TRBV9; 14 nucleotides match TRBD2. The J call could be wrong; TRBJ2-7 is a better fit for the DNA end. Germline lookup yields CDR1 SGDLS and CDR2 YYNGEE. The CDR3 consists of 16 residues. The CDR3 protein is CASSVATSGRAHEQYF. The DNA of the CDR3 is TGTGCCAGCAGCGTAGCGACTAGCGGGAGGGCCCACGAGCAGTACTTC.

The CDR3 region has the DNA TGTGCCAGCAGTCCTCGGACTAGCGTCGTACAAGAGACCCAGTACTTC. Translating gives CASSPRTSVVQETQYF. The chain is built from TRBV7-9 and TRBJ2-5; 9 positions match TRBD2. The J segment lost 2 bases and the V segment lost 6 bases, leaving 10 bases of the junction unmatched. In germline, CDR1 is SEHNR, CDR2 FQNEAQ (reference sequence). The CDR3 totals 16 residues.

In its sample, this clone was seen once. CDR3 sequence (DNA): TGTGCCAGCAGCTTAGCCTTATTTAACAATGAGCAGTTCTTC. This codes for CASSLALFNNEQFF. This rearrangement joins TRBV7-9 to TRBJ2-1; D gene ambiguous. Germline V gene lookup returns CDR1 SEHNR and CDR2 FQNEAQ (reference sequence). Deletions cut 0 bases from V and 5 bases from J, with 8 bases between. This CDR3 is 14 amino acids long.

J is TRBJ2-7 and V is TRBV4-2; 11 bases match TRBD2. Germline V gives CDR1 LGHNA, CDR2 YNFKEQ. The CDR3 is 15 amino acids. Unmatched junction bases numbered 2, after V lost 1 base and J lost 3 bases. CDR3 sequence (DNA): TGTGCCAGCAGCCAAGCAGGGACTAGCGGCTACGAGCAGTACTTC. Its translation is CASSQAGTSGYEQYF.

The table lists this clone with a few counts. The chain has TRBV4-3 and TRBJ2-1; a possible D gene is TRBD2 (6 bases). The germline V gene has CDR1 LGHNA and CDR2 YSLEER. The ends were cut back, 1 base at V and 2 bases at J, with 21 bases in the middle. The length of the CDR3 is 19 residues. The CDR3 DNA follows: TGCGCCAGCAGCCAAGCTCTAGACTACGAGCGGGCTGCCTACAATGAGCAGTTCTTC. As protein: CASSQALDYERAAYNEQFF.

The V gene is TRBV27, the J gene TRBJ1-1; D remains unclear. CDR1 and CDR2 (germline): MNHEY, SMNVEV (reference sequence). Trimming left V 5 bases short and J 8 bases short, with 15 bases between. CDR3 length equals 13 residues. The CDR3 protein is CASSNRYGLEAFF. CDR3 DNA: TGTGCCAGCAGTAACCGTTATGGACTCGAAGCTTTCTTT.